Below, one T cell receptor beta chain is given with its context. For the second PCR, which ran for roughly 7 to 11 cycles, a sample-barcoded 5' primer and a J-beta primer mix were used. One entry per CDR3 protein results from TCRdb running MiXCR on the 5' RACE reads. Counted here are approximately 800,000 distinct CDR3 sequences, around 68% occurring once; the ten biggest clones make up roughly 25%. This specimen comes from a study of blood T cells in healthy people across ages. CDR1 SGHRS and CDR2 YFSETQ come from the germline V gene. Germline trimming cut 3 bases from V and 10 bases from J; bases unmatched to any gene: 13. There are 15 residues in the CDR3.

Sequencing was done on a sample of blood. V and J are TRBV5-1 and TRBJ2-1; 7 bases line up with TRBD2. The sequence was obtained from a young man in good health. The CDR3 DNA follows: TGCGCCAGCAGCTCCAGCGGGGATCTGTACCTCGAGCAGTTCTTC. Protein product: CASSSSGDLYLEQFF.